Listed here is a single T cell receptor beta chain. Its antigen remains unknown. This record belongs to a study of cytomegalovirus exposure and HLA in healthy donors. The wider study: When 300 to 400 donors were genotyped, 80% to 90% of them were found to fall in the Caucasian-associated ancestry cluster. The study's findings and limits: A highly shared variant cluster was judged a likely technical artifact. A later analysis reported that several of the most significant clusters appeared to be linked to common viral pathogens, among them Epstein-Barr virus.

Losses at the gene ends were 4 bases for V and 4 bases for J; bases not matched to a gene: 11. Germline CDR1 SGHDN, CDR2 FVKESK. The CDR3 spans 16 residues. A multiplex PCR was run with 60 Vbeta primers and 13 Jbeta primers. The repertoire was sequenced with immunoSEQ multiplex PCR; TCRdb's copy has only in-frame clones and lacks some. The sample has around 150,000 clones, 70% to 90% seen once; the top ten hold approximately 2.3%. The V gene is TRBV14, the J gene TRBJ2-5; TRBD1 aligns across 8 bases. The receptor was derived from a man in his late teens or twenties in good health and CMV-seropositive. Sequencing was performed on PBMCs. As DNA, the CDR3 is TGTGCCAGCAGCCTCCGAACCCCAGGGGGCGCAGAGACCCAGTACTTC. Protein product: CASSLRTPGGAETQYF.